The rows below give T cell receptor beta chains drawn from one sample of a study of T cell changes during pregnancy in multiple sclerosis. Generated by immunoSEQ multiplex PCR, the TCRdb table keeps only in-frame clones and is missing some. The sample has 25,000 to 35,000 clones; 90% are singletons. The input for sequencing was CD8+ T cells from peripheral blood mononuclear cells, taken in the second trimester of pregnancy. These receptors all stem from a female donor with multiple sclerosis, enrolled in a pregnancy study. Each CDR3 is given with its conserved first and last residue. The D gene is left open where the match is weak. Clone size is stated in some rows and not others, as once, few, many or a class when expanded.

>TRBV9|TRBJ2-3|NA|TRBD2
CASSVGTSGRTDTQYF
TGTGCCAGCAGCGTCGGGACTAGCGGGAGAACAGATACGCAGTATTTT
>TRBV11-2|TRBJ2-2|NA|NA
CASSLEGHLMNTGELFF
TGTGCCAGCAGCTTAGAGGGACACCTAATGAACACCGGGGAGCTGTTTTTT
>TRBV2|TRBJ1-1|few|NA
CANTTGSDPEAFF
TGTGCCAACACAACAGGGTCCGACCCTGAAGCTTTCTTT
>TRBV9|TRBJ2-1|NA|TRBD2
CASSATGTSVSNEQFF
TGTGCCAGCAGCGCTACAGGGACTAGCGTATCCAATGAGCAGTTCTTC
>TRBV6-4|TRBJ2-1|medium-sized|TRBD2
CASSEAGTSGSNEQFF
TGTGCCAGCAGTGAGGCCGGGACTAGCGGGAGTAATGAGCAGTTCTTC
>TRBV7-6|TRBJ2-5|NA|TRBD1
CASSWTGSQETQYF
TGTGCCAGCAGCTGGACAGGGTCCCAAGAGACCCAGTACTTC
>TRBV5-1|TRBJ1-4|NA|NA
CASSLASTAENEKLFF
TGCGCCAGCAGCTTGGCTTCGACAGCTGAGAATGAAAAACTGTTTTTT
>TRBV4-1|TRBJ2-5|NA|TRBD2
CASGEILAGGGETQYF
TGCGCCAGCGGGGAAATACTAGCGGGAGGAGGAGAGACCCAGTACTTC
>TRBV10-1|TRBJ2-5|NA|NA
CASSDPGQETQYF
TGCGCCAGCAGTGACCCCGGGCAAGAGACCCAGTACTTC
>TRBV7-3|TRBJ2-7|NA|NA
CASSIRTESSYEQYF
TGTGCCAGCAGCATTAGGACAGAGAGCTCCTACGAGCAGTACTTC
>TRBV7-9|TRBJ2-7|NA|TRBD1
CASRSGTGHYEQYF
TGTGCCAGCAGGTCCGGGACAGGCCACTACGAGCAGTACTTC
>TRBV6-4|TRBJ2-3|medium-sized|NA
CASSDSVGAIDTQYF
TGTGCCAGCAGTGACTCGGTTGGGGCGATAGATACGCAGTATTTT
>TRBV25-1|TRBJ2-5|NA|TRBD2
CASSDGLAGVPAETQYF
TGTGCCAGCAGTGACGGACTAGCGGGAGTGCCTGCGGAGACCCAGTACTTC
>TRBV7-9|TRBJ2-1|NA|NA
CASSPTGNEQFF
TGTGCCAGCAGCCCCACAGGGAATGAGCAGTTCTTC
>TRBV5-1|TRBJ1-2|NA|NA
CASSLDSDGYTF
TGCGCCAGCAGCTTGGACAGTGATGGCTACACCTTC
>TRBV9|TRBJ1-1|NA|NA
CASSSQGYTEAFF
TGTGCCAGCAGCTCCCAGGGGTACACTGAAGCTTTCTTT
>TRBV7-6|TRBJ2-1|NA|NA
CASSWRGGDYNEQFF
TGTGCCAGCAGCTGGAGGGGTGGGGACTACAATGAGCAGTTCTTC
>TRBV7-4|TRBJ2-7|NA|NA
CASSLGLVKPYEQYF
TGTGCCAGCAGCTTAGGCCTAGTGAAACCCTACGAGCAGTACTTC
>TRBV4-2|TRBJ2-1|once|TRBD2
CASSRLAGGGEQFF
TGTGCCAGCAGCCGGCTAGCGGGAGGAGGGGAGCAGTTCTTC
>TRBV27|TRBJ1-1|NA|NA
CASSVGASTEAFF
TGTGCCAGCAGCGTGGGGGCGTCCACTGAAGCTTTCTTT
>TRBV6-6|TRBJ2-3|NA|NA
CASSYRREKRTDTQYF
TGTGCCAGCAGTTATCGGAGGGAGAAGCGCACAGATACGCAGTATTTT
>TRBV28|TRBJ2-3|NA|TRBD1
CASSLTGVEPQIDTQYF
TGTGCCAGCAGTCTTACAGGGGTCGAACCTCAGATAGATACGCAGTATTTT
>TRBV4-2|TRBJ1-1|once|NA
CASSHDGAGAFF
TGTGCCAGCAGCCATGACGGGGCGGGGGCTTTCTTT
>TRBV20-1|TRBJ2-7|NA|NA
CSAGFRYEQYF
TGCAGTGCGGGCTTTAGGTACGAGCAGTACTTC
>TRBV5-5|TRBJ2-7|NA|TRBD2
CASSLWVAGGHEQYF
TGTGCCAGCAGCTTGTGGGTCGCGGGAGGCCACGAGCAGTACTTC
>TRBV29-1|TRBJ2-1|NA|TRBD2
CSVIGLAGGDEQFF
TGCAGCGTCATTGGACTAGCGGGAGGGGATGAGCAGTTCTTC
>TRBV30|TRBJ1-4|NA|NA
CAWSPRRGANEKLFF
TGTGCCTGGAGTCCCCGCAGGGGAGCTAATGAAAAACTGTTTTTT
>TRBV2|TRBJ2-1|medium-sized|NA
CASSEGLYNEQFF
TGTGCCAGCAGTGAAGGACTTTACAATGAGCAGTTCTTC
>TRBV4-1|TRBJ1-4|NA|TRBD1
CASSQGDRVGEKLFF
TGCGCCAGCAGCCAAGGGGACAGGGTGGGGGAAAAACTGTTTTTT
>TRBV13|TRBJ2-3|NA|TRBD1
CASSTRTGNTDTQYF
TGTGCCAGCAGCACACGGACAGGGAACACAGATACGCAGTATTTT
>TRBV7-9|TRBJ2-3|NA|TRBD2
CASSYALGGGSTDTQYF
TGTGCCAGCAGCTATGCCTTGGGGGGGGGAAGCACAGATACGCAGTATTTT
>TRBV30|TRBJ1-1|NA|TRBD1
CAWRLVRDRGPRTEAFF
TGTGCCTGGCGCCTCGTCCGGGACAGGGGGCCGAGGACTGAAGCTTTCTTT
>TRBV5-6|TRBJ2-1|NA|TRBD1
CASSFPGGRNEQFF
TGTGCCAGCAGCTTCCCAGGGGGCAGGAATGAGCAGTTCTTC
>TRBV19|TRBJ2-7|NA|NA
CASSIGSGPYEQYF
TGTGCCAGTAGTATAGGTTCAGGGCCCTACGAGCAGTACTTC
>TRBV7-2|TRBJ2-7|NA|TRBD2
CASSLEGLAGGPYEQYF
TGTGCCAGCAGCTTAGAGGGACTAGCGGGAGGCCCCTACGAGCAGTACTTC